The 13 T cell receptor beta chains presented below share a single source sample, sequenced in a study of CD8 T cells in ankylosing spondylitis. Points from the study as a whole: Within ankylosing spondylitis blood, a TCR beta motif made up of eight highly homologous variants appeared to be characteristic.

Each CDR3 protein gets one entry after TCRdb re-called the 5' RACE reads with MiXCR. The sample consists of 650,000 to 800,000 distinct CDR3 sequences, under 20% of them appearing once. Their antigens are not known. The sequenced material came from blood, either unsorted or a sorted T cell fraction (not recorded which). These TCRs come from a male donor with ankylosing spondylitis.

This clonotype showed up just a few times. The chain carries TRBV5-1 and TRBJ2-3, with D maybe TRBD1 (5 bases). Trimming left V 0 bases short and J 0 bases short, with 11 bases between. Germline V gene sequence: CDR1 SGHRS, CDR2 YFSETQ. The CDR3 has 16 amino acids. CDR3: CASSLGDRSSTDTQYF. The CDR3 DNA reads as TGCGCCAGCAGCTTGGGAGACAGATCTAGCACAGATACGCAGTATTTT.

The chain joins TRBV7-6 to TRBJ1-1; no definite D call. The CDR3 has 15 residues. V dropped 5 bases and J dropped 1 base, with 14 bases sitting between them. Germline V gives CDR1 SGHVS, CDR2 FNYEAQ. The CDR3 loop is CASSAQNWGNTEAFF. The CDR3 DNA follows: TGTGCCAGCAGCGCCCAGAATTGGGGGAACACTGAAGCTTTCTTT.

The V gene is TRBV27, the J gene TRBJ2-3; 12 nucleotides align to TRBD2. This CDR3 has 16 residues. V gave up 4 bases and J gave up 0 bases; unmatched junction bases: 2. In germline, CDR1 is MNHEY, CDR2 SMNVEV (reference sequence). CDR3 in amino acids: CASSWGLAGSTDTQYF. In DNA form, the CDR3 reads TGTGCCAGCAGTTGGGGACTAGCGGGCAGCACAGATACGCAGTATTTT.

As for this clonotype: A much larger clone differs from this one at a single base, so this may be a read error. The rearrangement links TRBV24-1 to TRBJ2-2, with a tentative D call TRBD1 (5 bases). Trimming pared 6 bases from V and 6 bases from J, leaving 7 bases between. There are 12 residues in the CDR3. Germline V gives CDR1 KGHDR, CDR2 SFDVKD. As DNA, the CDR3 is TGTGCCACCAGTTTAGGGGCCGGGGAGCTGTTTTTT. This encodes CATSLGAGELFF.

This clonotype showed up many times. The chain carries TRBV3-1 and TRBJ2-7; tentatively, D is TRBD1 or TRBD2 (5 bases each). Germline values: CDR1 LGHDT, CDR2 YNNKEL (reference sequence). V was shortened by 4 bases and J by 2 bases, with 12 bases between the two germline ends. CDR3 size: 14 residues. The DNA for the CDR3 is TGTGCCAGCAGCCTAGAGGGGTCACCCTACGAGCAGTACTTC. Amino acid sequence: CASSLEGSPYEQYF.

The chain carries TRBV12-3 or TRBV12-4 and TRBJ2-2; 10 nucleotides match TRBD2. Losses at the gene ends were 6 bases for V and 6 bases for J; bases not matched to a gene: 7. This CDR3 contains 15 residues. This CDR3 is CASRQAGGQAGELFF. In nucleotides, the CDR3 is TGTGCCAGCAGACAAGCGGGGGGGCAGGCCGGGGAGCTGTTTTTT.

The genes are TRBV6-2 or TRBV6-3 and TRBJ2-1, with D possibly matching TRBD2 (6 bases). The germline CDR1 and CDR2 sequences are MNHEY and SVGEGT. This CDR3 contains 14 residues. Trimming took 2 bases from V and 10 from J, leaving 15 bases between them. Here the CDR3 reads CASSYGTGALEQFF. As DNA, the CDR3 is TGTGCCAGCAGTTACGGGACGGGAGCCCTGGAGCAGTTCTTC.

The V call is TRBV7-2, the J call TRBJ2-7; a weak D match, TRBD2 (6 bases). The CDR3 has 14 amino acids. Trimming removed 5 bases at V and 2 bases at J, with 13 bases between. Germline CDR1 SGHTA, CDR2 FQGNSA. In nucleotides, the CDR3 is TGTGCCAGCAGCCCTCAGTCGGGGGCCTACGAGCAGTACTTC. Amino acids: CASSPQSGAYEQYF. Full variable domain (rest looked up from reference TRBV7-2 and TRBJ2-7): GAGVSQSPSNKVTEKGKDVELRCDPISGHTALYWYRQSLGQGLEFLIYFQGNSAPDKSGLPSDRFSAERTGGSVSTLTIQRTQQEDSAVYLCASSPQSGAYEQYFGPGTRLTVT.

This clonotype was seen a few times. The CDR3 region has the DNA TGTGCCAGCAGCTTCACCTCCCCGGGACAAGGCTACAATGAGCAGTTCTTC. Encoded protein: CASSFTSPGQGYNEQFF. V usage is TRBV7-9 and J usage is TRBJ2-1, with D maybe TRBD1 (6 bases). This CDR3 has 17 amino acids. Germline assignment: CDR1 SEHNR and CDR2 FQNEAQ (reference sequence). V gave up 3 bases and J gave up 3 bases, with 18 bases separating them.

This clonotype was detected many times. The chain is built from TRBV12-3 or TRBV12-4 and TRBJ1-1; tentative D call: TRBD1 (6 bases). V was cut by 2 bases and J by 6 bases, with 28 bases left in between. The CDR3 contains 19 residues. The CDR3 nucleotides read TGTGCCAGCAGTTTACGATACTTACGTGGACAGCCCGACACATCTGAAGCTTTCTTT. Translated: CASSLRYLRGQPDTSEAFF.

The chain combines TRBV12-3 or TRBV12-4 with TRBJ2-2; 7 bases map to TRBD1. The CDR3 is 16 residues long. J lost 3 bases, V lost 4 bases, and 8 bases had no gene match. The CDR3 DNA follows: TGTGCCAGCAGTTCCGAGCAGGGGGTTTACACCGGGGAGCTGTTTTTT. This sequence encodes CASSSEQGVYTGELFF.

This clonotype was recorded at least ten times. The chain's CDR3 is CASTFDGRQETQYF. CDR3 nucleotide sequence: TGTGCCAGCACCTTCGACGGAAGACAAGAGACCCAGTACTTC. This chain uses TRBV12-3 or TRBV12-4 with TRBJ2-5; unclear D gene. V shed 7 bases and J shed 2 bases, with 14 bases lying between them. This CDR3 contains 14 residues.

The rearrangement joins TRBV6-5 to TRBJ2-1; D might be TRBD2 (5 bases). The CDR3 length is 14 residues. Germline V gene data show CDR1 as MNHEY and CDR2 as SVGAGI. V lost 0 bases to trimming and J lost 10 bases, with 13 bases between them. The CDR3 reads CASSYSEGGPEQFF. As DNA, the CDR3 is TGTGCCAGCAGTTACTCAGAGGGTGGGCCGGAGCAGTTCTTC.